A single T cell receptor beta chain is shown here with its context. What this receptor recognizes is not known. Base qualities are not recorded, but no much larger clone differs from it by a single base. Germline trimming: 2 bases from V, 2 bases from J; junction bases outside gene matches: 15. CDR1 and CDR2, looked up from the germline V gene, are ENHRY and SYGVKD. The CDR3 goes from the cysteine to the phenylalanine over 20 residues. The sequence is cut down to CDR3 DNA, 60 bases in frame from base 1. Genomic DNA was extracted from sorted cells for sequencing of the TCRbeta CDR3 region. The immunoSEQ Assay was used to sequence the TCRbeta CDR3 regions. This is the immuneACCESS table as TCRdb keeps it, with only in-frame sequences that have V and J called. A part of the clones is gone; compared with another copy, unresolved V genes explain less than half, and the rest is unexplained. The sample table contains roughly 41,000 clones; only one count was recorded for over 75% of them. About 12% of the sample belongs to the ten largest clones.

The trial excluded patients who had a history of autoimmune disease or were on systemic immunosuppression. Peripheral blood for TCR sequencing was collected from all dose cohorts at baseline, on cycle 4 day 1, and on cycle 7 day 1. The samples were drawn from a first-in-human, open-label, multicenter phase I dose-escalation trial of ivuxolimab. Adults with locally advanced or metastatic melanoma, renal cell carcinoma, hepatocellular carcinoma or head and neck squamous cell carcinoma were enrolled in the trial. Before TCR sequencing, CD4+ T cells and CD8+ T cells from peripheral blood were sorted into separate populations. These data are taken from a study of OX40 agonist ivuxolimab in advanced cancers. About the full investigation: Ivuxolimab was an agonistic, fully human IgG2 monoclonal antibody directed against OX40 (CD134), a costimulatory receptor. Intravenous ivuxolimab was administered to patients every 2 weeks at six dose levels: 0.01, 0.1, 0.3, 1.5, 3 and 10 mg/kg. Of the approximately 50 dose-escalation patients, hepatocellular carcinoma was present in roughly 19, melanoma in around 15, renal cell carcinoma in 9 and head and neck cancer in 9. The dose-escalation cohort was approximately 83% male with a mean age of approximately 60 years, ranging from about 20 to 85. Prior anti-PD-1, anti-PD-L1 or anti-CTLA-4 therapy was permitted, and 30% to 45% of dose-escalation patients had received checkpoint inhibitors. Three dose-escalation patients achieved partial responses, one with hepatocellular carcinoma and two with cutaneous melanoma. Peripheral TCRbeta sequencing was intended to test whether TCR sequence diversity was altered and clonal T-cell expansion was caused by ivuxolimab. The monotherapy dose-escalation portion (N = 52 patients) of the phase I ivuxolimab trial is reported in the paper. What the work shows at the level of the full study, not this receptor alone: Partial responders in the 0.1-3.0 mg/kg groups had among the lowest normalized peripheral clonal expansion, especially among CD8+ T cells. Antigen specificity was not determined for the clonally expanded peripheral T cells. Low levels of normalized T-cell clonal expansion were also shown by some nonresponding patients. After ivuxolimab, expanded clones were on average more numerous among CD8+ T cells than among CD4+ T cells. At doses from 0.1 to 3.0 mg/kg, clonal expansion was seen in both CD4+ and CD8+ blood T cells between baseline and week 6.

This receptor was identified in an adult with an advanced solid tumor such as melanoma, head and neck, liver or kidney cancer. In this chain, TRBV10-3 is recombined with TRBJ2-2, with TRBD1 matching 9 junction bases. The source was CD4+ or CD8+ T cells sorted from blood, collected in a trial of the OX40 agonist ivuxolimab. The DNA reads TGTGCCATCAGTGAGACGGATAGACAGGGGGTAGCGATAAACACCGGGGAGCTGTTTTTT. Its protein product is CAISETDRQGVAINTGELFF.